The T cell receptor (beta chain) under discussion was sequenced for a study of T-cell memory formation after mild COVID-19. Findings of the study overall: Mainly CM and EM harbored the contracting CD4+ clones; mainly EMRA harbored the CD8+ ones.

TCRdb reanalysed the 5' RACE reads using MiXCR and keeps one entry per CDR3 protein. The sample shows about 400,000 distinct CDR3 sequences, roughly 15% of them seen only once. This clonotype was detected only a few times. Its specificity is unknown. Trimming left V 1 base short and J 9 bases short, with 10 bases between. The CDR3 extends over 13 amino acids. From germline, CDR1 is KGHSH and CDR2 LQKENI. This TCR was recovered from a man younger than 35 who had mild COVID-19 (a few samples of this study predate the infection). Cell type and time point are not known. V and J are TRBV18 and TRBJ2-1; D ambiguous. Sequencing was carried out using PBMCs or a T cell subset sorted from them (not recorded which). CDR3 sequence reads: CASSPLPRVEQFF. CDR3 coding DNA: TGTGCCAGCTCACCACTCCCCCGTGTTGAGCAGTTCTTC.